This T cell receptor beta chain appears in the sequencing data of a study of shared clonotypes between healthy human individuals. This CDR3 contains 14 residues. V was clipped by 2 bases and J by 7 bases; unmatched bases: 5. Per germline, CDR1 MNHEY and CDR2 SVGAGI. Profiled with immunoSEQ multiplex PCR; TCRdb holds only in-frame clones, not every one. In the table there are around 2,000,000 clones, 85% to 95% of which are singletons. CD45RA-negative memory and CD45RA+ naive subsets were split from the CD4+ cells. Material: naive CD4+ T cells sorted from blood. Described subset: CD45RA+ positively selected. This TCR came from a man aged 18-30 years in good health. This chain uses TRBV6-5 with TRBJ2-7; 10 bases are shared with TRBD2. CDR3 sequence (DNA): TGTGCCAGCAGTTACGAGCGGGGGGGCGGAGAGCAGTACTTC. Translated: CASSYERGGGEQYF.